Listed here is a single T cell receptor beta chain. The antigen is not known. From germline, CDR1 is SGHVS and CDR2 FQNEAQ. The CDR3 is made up of 15 amino acids. Trimming took 6 bases from V and 0 from J; bases not matched to a gene: 3. TCRdb keeps only in-frame clones here, not all; method: immunoSEQ multiplex PCR. In the table there are tens of thousands of clones, about 83% of which are singletons. This specimen belongs to a study of T cell responses to AZD1222 COVID-19 vaccine. Whole-study findings and limits: Spike-spanning, vaccine-associated CD4 TCRs were dominant at 160-218 and 743-854. There were repertoire samples only from the period after the peak T cell response. It should be noted that donors were predominantly white British and more often female, and clonal diversity was possibly underestimated. With two AZD1222 doses given, Spike-specific TCR breadth and depth both rose.

This chain connects TRBV7-8 to TRBJ2-1; TRBD2 matches 9 bases. This TCR was recovered from an adult in good health. Material: peripheral blood, obtained on day 0 of AZD1222 vaccination. The CDR3 loop reads CASRRGGSSYNEQFF. CDR3 bases: TGTGCCAGCAGGCGGGGGGGGAGCTCCTACAATGAGCAGTTCTTC.